What follows are 17 T cell receptor beta chains derived from one specimen sequenced in a study of read filtering for tumor transcriptome and immune sequencing. The library was built from around 0.4 ug RNA with molecular barcoded adaptors for alpha/delta and beta/gamma chains. TCRdb redid the calling of the reads with MiXCR, one entry per CDR3 protein. The sample has roughly 93,000 distinct CDR3 sequences, about a fifth seen once. The source material was a population of CD138-negative cells sorted from bone marrow. These receptors all come from a donor at least 40 years old with multiple myeloma.

This clonotype was recorded many times. V and J are TRBV28 and TRBJ1-3; D is ambiguous. V was shortened by 5 bases and J by 4 bases, with 15 bases between the two germline ends. The V gene's germline CDR1 is MDHEN and CDR2 SYDVKM. The CDR3 length is 15 residues. The CDR3 reads CASSRGPRIGNTIYF. CDR3 coding DNA: TGTGCCAGCAGTCGCGGCCCCAGGATCGGAAACACCATATATTTT.

V and J are TRBV7-9 and TRBJ1-1, with 9 positions matching TRBD1. Germline CDR1 is SEHNR and CDR2 is FQNEAQ (reference sequence). CDR3 length: 18 residues. J was trimmed by 0 bases and V by 6 bases; bases with no gene match: 14. The CDR3 loop is CASSYSGTGYSMNTEAFF. CDR3 nucleotides: TGTGCCAGCAGTTACTCCGGGACAGGGTATTCTATGAACACTGAAGCTTTCTTT.

This clonotype was seen at least ten times. The chain couples TRBV5-1 to TRBJ2-5; 11 bases fit TRBD2. The ends lost 2 bases at V and 4 bases at J; junction bases unmatched: 4. Germline values: CDR1 SGHRS, CDR2 YFSETQ. CDR3 length: 15 residues. The CDR3 sequence: CASSFLAGGRETQYF. CDR3 nucleotide sequence: TGCGCCAGCAGCTTTCTAGCGGGGGGCCGAGAGACCCAGTACTTC.

To note about this clonotype: A much larger clone lies one base from this, so it may be a read error. This rearrangement joins TRBV29-1 to TRBJ2-1; a weak D match, TRBD2 (7 bases). CDR3 length: 13 residues. Germline V CDR1 and CDR2: SQVTM, ANQGSEA. The DNA of the CDR3 is TGCAACGTTGGGAGGGACACCTACAATGAGCAGTTCTTC. Protein product: CNVGRDTYNEQFF.

This clonotype has just a few counts. The chain is built from TRBV7-2 and TRBJ2-1; D gene unclear. The CDR3 runs 14 residues. CDR1 is SGHTA, CDR2 FQGNSA, per germline. Trimming shortened V by 1 base and J by 2 bases, and 6 bases separated the two germline ends. The CDR3 bases are TGTGCCAGCAGCTTAGGGCGCGCCTACAATGAGCAGTTCTTC. It encodes CASSLGRAYNEQFF. Full variable domain (remainder filled in from reference TRBV7-2 and TRBJ2-1): GAGVSQSPSNKVTEKGKDVELRCDPISGHTALYWYRQSLGQGLEFLIYFQGNSAPDKSGLPSDRFSAERTGGSVSTLTIQRTQQEDSAVYLCASSLGRAYNEQFFGPGTRLTVL.

In this sample, this clonotype turned up many times. The chain employs TRBV28 and TRBJ1-1; 9 bases map to TRBD1. The CDR3 is made up of 15 amino acids. Germline V gene lookup returns CDR1 MDHEN and CDR2 SYDVKM. Trimming at V came to 3 bases and at J to 1 base, leaving 3 bases not matched to a gene. DNA of the CDR3: TGTGCCAGCAGTTTGGACAGGGGTGGGAACACTGAAGCTTTCTTT. It translates to CASSLDRGGNTEAFF. Using reference TRBV28 and TRBJ1-1 for the parts outside the CDR3, the full variable domain is DVKVTQSSRYLVKRTGEKVFLECVQDMDHENMFWYRQDPGLGLRLIYFSYDVKMKEKGDIPEGYSVSREKKERFSLILESASTNQTSMYLCASSLDRGGNTEAFFGQGTRLTVV.

Worth noting for this clonotype: It may be a read error: a sequence one base away is much more abundant. This sequence joins TRBV6-1 and TRBJ2-2; TRBD1 is a possible D gene (6 bases). Germline-derived CDR1 and CDR2 are MNHNS and SASEGT. V was clipped by 8 bases and J by 4 bases, with 17 bases between them. The length of the CDR3 is 15 residues. Here the CDR3 reads CASGASRGPTGELFF. In nucleotides, the CDR3 is TGTGCCAGCGGAGCCTCCAGGGGACCCACCGGGGAGCTGTTTTTT.

This clonotype appeared many times. This chain joins TRBV29-1 and TRBJ1-1; D ambiguous. This CDR3 contains 12 residues. CDR1 is SQVTM, CDR2 ANQGSEA, per germline. V lost 3 bases and J lost 1, with 6 bases in between. CDR3 sequence (DNA): TGCAGCGTTGAGTTGGGGAACACTGAAGCTTTCTTT. It encodes CSVELGNTEAFF.

The chain has TRBV5-1 and TRBJ2-7; the D call may be TRBD1 or TRBD2 (5 bases each). The CDR3 runs 13 residues. The V end lost 2 bases, the J end lost 7 bases, and 13 bases lay between the germline ends. CDR1 is SGHRS and CDR2 is YFSETQ in the germline V gene. The CDR3 DNA is TGCGCCAGCAGCTTCGGGAAGGGGCGGGAGCAGTACTTC. Translation: CASSFGKGREQYF.

This clonotype was counted many times. This chain uses TRBV6-2 or TRBV6-3 with TRBJ1-6; 7 bases agree with TRBD1. There are 13 residues in the CDR3. Germline-derived CDR1 and CDR2 are MNHEY and SVGEGT. V shed 7 bases and J 7 bases; nucleotides not matched to a gene: 4. The CDR3 region has the DNA TGTGCCAGCAAACAGGACAGGAATTCACCCCTCCACTTT. Residues: CASKQDRNSPLHF.

On this clonotype: A much larger clone lies a single base off, so this may be a read error. This chain uses TRBV2 with TRBJ2-5; D unresolved. This CDR3 has 8 amino acids. V shed 8 bases and J shed 8 bases, with 3 bases lying between them. Germline values: CDR1 SNHLY, CDR2 FYNNEI. CDR3 residues: CASGTQYF. CDR3 bases: TGTGCCAGCGGCACCCAGTACTTC.

Remarks on this clonotype: The conserved phenylalanine or tryptophan is not found at the CDR3 terminus, so this likely reflects a read error. The chain links TRBV6-5 to TRBJ2-3, with TRBD1 as a possible D gene (6 bases). In germline, CDR1 is MNHEY, CDR2 SVGAGI. The CDR3 has 14 amino acids. CDR3 region: CASRRGTFTGTQYL. The CDR3 nucleotides read TGTGCCAGCAGAAGGGGGACCTTCACAGGTACGCAGTATTTA.

This clonotype was found a few times. A much larger clonotype is one base distant, so this may be a read error. This sequence joins TRBV19 and TRBJ1-5; D unclear. The germline V gene has CDR1 LNHDA and CDR2 SQIVND (reference sequence). The CDR3 has 15 amino acids. The CDR3 loop is CASSITGSWAQPPHF. CDR3 in DNA: TGTGCCAGTAGTATAACGGGGTCCTGGGCCCAGCCCCCGCATTTT. Together with reference TRBV19 and TRBJ1-5, the CDR3 gives the full variable domain: DGGITQSPKYLFRKEGQNVTLSCEQNLNHDAMYWYRQDPGQGLRLIYYSQIVNDFQKGDIAEGYSVSREKKESFPLTVTSAQKNPTAFYLCASSITGSWAQPPHFGDGTRLSIL.

This clonotype was counted many times. This chain links TRBV7-9 with TRBJ2-3; TRBD1 matches 7 bases. CDR3 length: 13 residues. Germline-derived CDR1 and CDR2 are SEHNR and FQNEAQ (reference sequence). Trimming removed 9 bases from V and 3 bases from J; junction bases left unmatched: 6. This CDR3 is CASDRAKTDTQYF. The DNA for the CDR3 is TGTGCCAGTGACAGGGCCAAAACAGATACGCAGTATTTT.

Details on this clonotype: The CDR3 does not close with the conserved phenylalanine or tryptophan, likely indicating a read error. In nucleotides, the CDR3 is TGTGCCAGCAGTTCGAGAGCTGCAATTCAGTTCCTC. It specifies CASSSRAAIQFL. The chain employs TRBV28 and TRBJ2-1; D is undetermined. The V gene's germline CDR1 is MDHEN and CDR2 SYDVKM. Between the trimmed V and J ends, which lost 4 bases and 13 bases, there was a span of 14 bases. CDR3 size: 12 residues.

Note on this clonotype: One base away lies a much larger clone, so this may be a sequencing read error. This chain links TRBV29-1 with TRBJ1-1; D is unresolved. Germline V gene sequence: CDR1 SQVTM, CDR2 ANQGSEA. The CDR3 sequence is 10 residues long. The CDR3, as DNA: TGCAGCGCCAGGAACACTGAAGCTCTCTTT. Residues: CSARNTEALF. Full variable domain (missing parts from reference TRBV29-1 and TRBJ1-1): SAVISQKPSRDICQRGTSLTIQCQVDSQVTMMFWYRQQPGQSLTLIATANQGSEATYESGFVIDKFPISRPNLTFSTLTVSNMSPEDSSIYLCSARNTEALFGQGTRLTVV.

In this sample, this clonotype turned up many times. The rearrangement joins TRBV20-1 to TRBJ1-1; D call uncertain. CDR3 length: 14 amino acids. CDR1 is DFQATT, CDR2 SNEGSKA, per germline (reference sequence). V was shortened by 6 bases and J by 0 bases, with 14 bases between the two germline ends. This CDR3 reads CSAPYRLMNTEAFF. The CDR3 coding sequence is TGCAGTGCCCCCTACCGTCTGATGAACACTGAAGCTTTCTTT.